This TCR beta chain appears in the sequencing data of a study of T cells after yellow fever vaccination (dated by TCRdb to about 2019). About the full investigation: The SMART-Seq v4 Ultra Low Input RNA kit was used to prepare libraries from fractions with low cell numbers. To track T-cell clones before and after primary and booster YFV17D yellow fever vaccination, bulk TCR alpha and beta repertoires were sequenced longitudinally. Two healthy male donors, one aged 18 to 30 and one aged 30 to 40 years, were included in the cohort. Blood samples were taken at several timepoints before and after primary and secondary immunization, and bulk PBMC replicates and cell subsets were isolated. The research as a whole found: Computational filtering was needed because FACS-sorted repertoires could contain abundant contaminating clonotypes from the bulk population. The secondary T-cell response was found to be weaker but faster than the primary response, with a peak reached on day 5 rather than on day 15. Most clones expanded after primary vaccination were re-detected after the booster (approximately 96% of CD4 and around 88% of CD8), suggesting broad memory maintenance. Only a couple of donors were included in the study, so the extent to which the findings can be generalized is limited. A small share of clonotypes was detected in both CD4 and CD8 compartments, with the overlap likely arising from convergent recombination.

This clonotype came up many times. This clone's antigen is unknown. One base away there is no much larger clone; base qualities are not given. TCR cDNA was synthesized by 5'RACE template switching, which introduced a universal primer site and unique molecular identifiers. cDNA synthesis was primed from both the TCR alpha and TCR beta constant segments. Libraries were amplified in two PCR steps, with sample barcodes and sequencing adapters added in the second step. Libraries were sequenced on Illumina HiSeq 2500 (2x100 bp) or NovaSeq (2x150 bp). The source study handled its data this way. MIGEC was used to demultiplex reads and collapse the reads into UMI consensus sequences, and MiXCR was used for V(D)J alignment. Using edgeR on replicate PBMC samples, clonotypes were called vaccine-responding if FDR was below 0.01 and the log2 fold change was above 5 up to day 15. Each bulk clonotype was labeled CD4 or CD8 based on which sequenced repertoire, CD4 or CD8, contained the clonotype at higher abundance. Starting from the raw public reads, TCRdb applied fastp trimming at Q25, assembled clones with MiXCR and retained in-frame beta chains. Each CDR3 protein gets just one entry, which takes the most common genes and DNA from the rows behind it. In this record, the V and J calls reflect TCRdb's handling and not the investigators' own analysis. In this sample the table shows under 700,000 distinct CDR3 sequences, roughly 17% of which occur a single time. The ten largest clones add up to 15% to 20% of the sample.

The germline ends are 26 bases apart after V is trimmed by 0 bases and J by 2 bases. From a lookup of the germline V gene (reference sequence), CDR1 and CDR2 are DFQATT and SNEGSKA. Counted from cysteine to phenylalanine, this CDR3 has 20 amino acids. Of all the DNA, just the CDR3 is kept, 60 bases in frame from base 1. The sample's treatment or condition label, in plain terms: live attenuated yellow fever vaccine strain. At every blood-draw timepoint, two biological replicates of bulk PBMCs were collected. PBMCs were isolated from peripheral blood using a standard Ficoll-Paque protocol. RNA was extracted with TriZol from bulk PBMCs, CD4 and CD8 fractions, and dextramer-positive and dextramer-negative fractions.

The clonotype was recovered from a man between 18 and 35 years old who received the YFV17D yellow fever vaccine. This specimen was PBMCs, taken more than 4 days after the first yellow fever vaccination. This chain is built from TRBV20-1 and TRBJ1-5; D gene: possibly TRBD1, on 5 matching bases. Here the CDR3 is given as CSARDYLQEISRRGNQPQHF. The nucleotide sequence reads as follows: TGCAGTGCTAGAGACTACCTACAGGAAATTTCTCGCAGGGGCAATCAGCCCCAGCATTTT.